This entry lists 24 T cell receptor beta chains sequenced from one sample in a study of patients and donors after allogeneic stem cell transplantation. TCRdb re-derived calls from the RT-PCR reads in MiXCR, one entry per CDR3 protein. The table has about 57,000 distinct CDR3 sequences, 10% to 15% seen once. The sample comprised blood, either unsorted or a sorted T cell fraction (not recorded which). These receptors all come from a human donor who was either an allogeneic HSCT recipient or a stem cell or donor lymphocyte infusion donor (not recorded which). It is not recorded whose cells these are; they may come from a transplant donor.

This chain links TRBV5-1 with TRBJ2-1; TRBD2 is a possible D gene (6 bases). The CDR3 consists of 14 residues. The V end was cut by 4 bases, the J end by 4 bases, with 12 bases between. Germline V gene sequence: CDR1 SGHRS, CDR2 YFSETQ. CDR3 DNA sequence: TGCGCCAGCAGCCCCTGGGACTCTTACAATGAGCAGTTCTTC. Translation gives CASSPWDSYNEQFF.

The chain links TRBV6-6 to TRBJ1-3; the D gene is possibly TRBD1 (5 bases). Trimming removed 5 bases at V and 0 bases at J, with 14 bases between. The CDR3 runs to 16 residues. Germline V gene sequence: CDR1 MNHNY, CDR2 SVGAGI (reference sequence). The CDR3 loop reads CASSGGTYDSGNTIYF. CDR3 in DNA: TGTGCCAGCAGTGGCGGGACGTATGACTCTGGAAACACCATATATTTT.

This clonotype was detected a few times. V gene TRBV12-3 or TRBV12-4 combines with J gene TRBJ2-1; TRBD2 aligns across 9 bases. The CDR3 extends over 15 amino acids. The V and J ends lost 10 bases and 6 bases, in that order; junction bases with no gene match: 13. CDR3 sequence: CATLLGGREPNEQFF. As DNA, the CDR3 is TGTGCCACCCTCTTGGGCGGGAGGGAACCCAATGAGCAGTTCTTC.

This chain connects TRBV9 to TRBJ2-1; TRBD2 aligns across 15 bases. This CDR3 has 17 residues. CDR1 is SGDLS, CDR2 YYNGEE, per germline. V lost 3 bases and J lost 4; bases outside the gene matches: 5. CDR3: CASSGGLAGGIYNEQFF. Written as DNA, the CDR3 is TGTGCCAGCAGCGGGGGACTAGCGGGAGGCATATACAATGAGCAGTTCTTC.

The V gene is TRBV19, the J gene TRBJ2-1; 8 bases are a match to TRBD2. The J segment lost 7 bases and the V segment lost 7 bases, leaving 6 bases of the junction unmatched. The CDR3 sequence is 13 residues long. The germline CDR1 and CDR2 sequences are LNHDA and SQIVND (reference sequence). The CDR3 region is CASTGIAGNEQFF. In DNA, the CDR3 is TGTGCCAGTACGGGAATAGCGGGAAATGAGCAGTTCTTC.

This clonotype was detected only a few times. The genes are TRBV10-3 and TRBJ2-2; 7 nucleotides agree with TRBD1. The CDR3 spans 20 residues. Germline V lookup: CDR1 ENHRY, CDR2 SYGVKD. Unmatched junction bases numbered 23, after V lost 10 bases and J lost 0 bases. The CDR3 DNA reads as TGTGCCAGCGATCGAGGGCTAGACAGGGAAGCACCCCCGAACACCGGGGAGCTGTTTTTT. Its protein product is CASDRGLDREAPPNTGELFF.

This clonotype was seen many times. The V and J genes are TRBV27 and TRBJ1-2, with no clear D. There are 13 residues in the CDR3. With 5 bases removed from V and 2 bases from J, the gap between germline ends came to 9 bases. Germline V gene data show CDR1 as MNHEY and CDR2 as SMNVEV (reference sequence). CDR3 loop: CASSLAGNYGYTF. The CDR3, as DNA: TGTGCCAGCAGTCTGGCCGGGAACTATGGCTACACCTTC.

The chain uses TRBV10-3 and TRBJ2-5, with D unresolved. V was shortened by 3 bases and J by 1 base, with 6 bases between the two germline ends. The CDR3 has 13 residues. CDR1 and CDR2 from the germline V gene are ENHRY and SYGVKD. CDR3 sequence: CAISDSGQETQYF. The CDR3 DNA reads TGTGCCATCAGTGACTCGGGCCAAGAGACCCAGTACTTC.

The chain has TRBV7-3 and TRBJ2-2, with TRBD2 identical over 7 bases. Germline lookup yields CDR1 SGHTA and CDR2 FQGTGA. This CDR3 region has 15 residues. The ends lost 3 bases at V and 6 bases at J; junction bases unmatched: 7. Here the CDR3 DNA reads TGTGCCAGCAGCTTTTGGACCGCGGGAGCCGGGGAGCTGTTTTTT. Its protein is CASSFWTAGAGELFF.

This clonotype has a handful of counts. V gene TRBV3-1 combines with J gene TRBJ2-5; D is undetermined. V was clipped by 4 bases and J by 2 bases, with 8 bases between them. This CDR3 is 13 amino acids long. Germline CDR1 and CDR2: LGHDT and YNNKEL (reference sequence). DNA for the CDR3: TGTGCCAGCAGCCCTGGTAGGCAAGAGACCCAGTACTTC. It yields the protein CASSPGRQETQYF.

This clonotype was counted many times. The CDR3 is CASTWGGTGGYGYTF. In nucleotides, the CDR3 is TGTGCCAGCACCTGGGGCGGGACAGGGGGCTATGGCTACACCTTC. This rearrangement joins TRBV12-3 or TRBV12-4 to TRBJ1-2, with 11 bases matching TRBD1. After removal of 7 bases from V and 4 bases from J, the junction contained 8 bases not matched to a gene. The CDR3 covers 15 residues.

This clonotype appeared many times. The V and J genes are TRBV6-5 and TRBJ1-5; D gene ambiguous. The CDR3 totals 14 residues. The V end was cut by 0 bases, the J end by 2 bases, with 5 bases between. The germline V gene encodes CDR1 MNHEY and CDR2 SVGAGI. CDR3 sequence: CASSYSGGNQPQHF. The CDR3 DNA follows: TGTGCCAGCAGTTACTCCGGGGGCAATCAGCCCCAGCATTTT.

The chain's CDR3 is CASSPPLAGLTDTQYF. The CDR3 region has the DNA TGTGCCAGCTCACCACCACTAGCGGGACTTACAGATACGCAGTATTTT. The chain links TRBV18 to TRBJ2-3; 10 bases are shared with TRBD2. Germline CDR1 and CDR2: KGHSH and LQKENI. Losses at the gene ends were 0 bases for V and 3 bases for J; bases not matched to a gene: 3. The CDR3 extends over 16 amino acids.

This clonotype was seen a handful of times. The chain carries TRBV3-1 and TRBJ2-7; no reliable D call. Trimming stripped 1 base from V and 3 bases from J, with 7 bases between. The CDR3 spans 13 residues. Germline CDR1 is LGHDT and CDR2 is YNNKEL (reference sequence). CDR3 nucleotides: TGTGCCAGCAGCCAAGCCAGCTTCTACGAGCAGTACTTC. Protein: CASSQASFYEQYF.

The chain employs TRBV7-6 and TRBJ2-1; 11 nucleotides agree with TRBD2. CDR1 and CDR2 (germline): SGHVS, FNYEAQ. Trimming cost V 1 base and J 8 bases; bases outside gene matches: 10. CDR3 length: 17 residues. The CDR3 protein is CASSLGVAGGPAHEQFF. The CDR3 DNA reads TGTGCCAGCAGCTTAGGGGTAGCGGGAGGGCCTGCCCATGAGCAGTTCTTC.

This clonotype appeared a few times. The V gene is TRBV5-5, the J gene TRBJ1-1, with TRBD1 as a possible D gene (5 bases). This CDR3 comprises 14 residues. Germline V CDR1 and CDR2: SGHKS, YYEKEE (reference sequence). V was clipped by 4 bases and J by 3 bases, with 13 bases between them. This CDR3 reads CASSPRGVDTEAFF. The CDR3, as DNA: TGTGCCAGCAGCCCCCGAGGGGTGGACACTGAAGCTTTCTTT.

This clonotype was found a few times. The rearrangement links TRBV10-3 to TRBJ2-7; 10 nucleotides match TRBD1. With 3 bases clipped from V and 6 bases from J, the junction kept 5 bases outside the gene matches. Germline CDR1 is ENHRY and CDR2 is SYGVKD. The CDR3 has 14 residues. This CDR3 is CAISEPGQGLEQYF. CDR3 bases: TGTGCCATCAGTGAACCGGGACAGGGGCTCGAGCAGTACTTC.

J is TRBJ1-4 and V is TRBV4-1; 10 bases map to TRBD1. CDR3 length: 18 amino acids. With 6 bases clipped from V and 7 bases from J, the junction kept 17 bases outside the gene matches. Germline V gene sequence: CDR1 MGHRA, CDR2 YSYEKL. CDR3 bases: TGCGCCAGCAGGCATACGAGGGACAGGGGCTTTCTGGGTGAAAAACTGTTTTTT. Protein: CASRHTRDRGFLGEKLFF.

Ten or more counts support this clonotype. The rearrangement uses TRBV10-3 and TRBJ2-7, with no clear D. This CDR3 spans 15 amino acids. Trimming cost V 3 bases and J 3 bases, with 15 bases left between them. Germline V gene sequence: CDR1 ENHRY, CDR2 SYGVKD. The CDR3 is CAISDQVSHLYEQYF. The CDR3 DNA reads as TGTGCCATCAGTGACCAGGTCTCCCATCTCTACGAGCAGTACTTC.

The J gene is TRBJ2-1, the V gene TRBV29-1; D is perhaps TRBD1 or TRBD2 (5 bases each). The CDR3 is 14 amino acids. CDR1 is SQVTM, CDR2 ANQGSEA, per germline. V lost 2 bases, J lost 4 bases, and 12 bases lay in between. DNA for the CDR3: TGCAGCGTTGAAAGGGACCAGGAATACAATGAGCAGTTCTTC. Amino acids: CSVERDQEYNEQFF.

The V call is TRBV29-1, the J call TRBJ2-2; no reliable D call. The CDR3 consists of 13 residues. V was cut by 5 bases and J by 2 bases, with 9 bases left in between. CDR1 is SQVTM and CDR2 is ANQGSEA in the germline V gene. DNA for the CDR3: TGCAGCGTTTACCCAGGAAACACCGGGGAGCTGTTTTTT. Its translation is CSVYPGNTGELFF.

The CDR3 spells CASSLVWENGYTF. CDR3 DNA: TGTGCCAGCAGCTTGGTGTGGGAAAATGGCTACACCTTC. V gene TRBV5-8 combines with J gene TRBJ1-2; D is undetermined. Per germline, CDR1 SGHTS and CDR2 YDEGEE. The ends were cut back, 0 bases at V and 6 bases at J, with 9 bases in the middle. The CDR3 is made up of 13 amino acids.

This clonotype has just a few counts. V is TRBV9 and J is TRBJ2-1, with unresolved D. The germline V gene encodes CDR1 SGDLS and CDR2 YYNGEE. V lost 0 bases, J lost 8 bases, and 12 bases lay in between. The CDR3 has 14 amino acids. The CDR3 bases are TGTGCCAGCAGCGTAGAGGCCTTCTGGGATGAGCAGTTCTTC. Its protein is CASSVEAFWDEQFF.

This clonotype was observed many times. The chain couples TRBV27 to TRBJ2-7; the D is unclear. CDR3 length: 14 amino acids. V was shortened by 5 bases and J by 3 bases, with 14 bases between the two germline ends. In germline, CDR1 is MNHEY, CDR2 SMNVEV (reference sequence). The CDR3 is CASSLRQLGYEQYF. The CDR3 coding sequence is TGTGCCAGCAGTCTCCGCCAGCTAGGCTACGAGCAGTACTTC.